The 26 T cell receptor beta chains presented below share a single source sample, sequenced in a study of cytomegalovirus exposure and HLA in healthy donors. The PCR made use of 60 Vbeta and 13 Jbeta primers. Data came from immunoSEQ multiplex PCR; TCRdb stores just in-frame clones and leaves some out. The sample includes roughly 180,000 clones, around 75% seen only once; the top ten take around 2.6%. The material sequenced was PBMCs. The receptors come from a female donor in good health and CMV-seronegative.

The J gene is TRBJ1-1, the V gene TRBV6-6, with 7 bases fitting TRBD1. The CDR3 totals 15 residues. CDR1 MNHNY and CDR2 SVGAGI come from the germline V gene (reference sequence). The junction had 8 bases not matched to a gene; V was cut back by 6 bases and J by 1 base. CDR3: CASRAPGGPNTEAFF. CDR3 coding DNA: TGTGCCAGCAGGGCCCCAGGGGGGCCGAACACTGAAGCTTTCTTT.

The chain uses TRBV6-5 and TRBJ1-1; D uncertain. The V end lost 6 bases, the J end lost 0 bases, and 5 bases lay between the germline ends. Germline lookup yields CDR1 MNHEY and CDR2 SVGAGI. The CDR3 is 12 amino acids. CDR3 sequence reads: CASRSVNTEAFF. In nucleotides, the CDR3 is TGTGCCAGCAGGAGCGTGAACACTGAAGCTTTCTTT.

This CDR3 reads CASSVDGTTGELFF. Written as DNA, the CDR3 is TGTGCCAGCAGCGTAGACGGGACTACCGGGGAGCTGTTTTTT. The chain is built from TRBV9 and TRBJ2-2, with D possibly matching TRBD2 (6 bases). V lost 0 bases and J lost 5, with 8 bases in between. The CDR3 loop spans 14 amino acids. CDR1 and CDR2 from the germline V gene are SGDLS and YYNGEE.

This clone was counted between two and nine times. The chain employs TRBV9 and TRBJ2-1; 7 nucleotides line up with TRBD2. Trimming removed 2 bases from V and 5 bases from J; junction bases left unmatched: 7. The germline gives CDR1 SGDLS, CDR2 YYNGEE. This CDR3 has 15 residues. The DNA for the CDR3 is TGTGCCAGCAGCGTCGGCGGGGGTGGGGACAATGAGCAGTTCTTC. It codes for CASSVGGGGDNEQFF. The full variable domain, rest sourced from reference TRBV9 and TRBJ2-1, is DSGVTQTPKHLITATGQRVTLRCSPRSGDLSVYWYQQSLDQGLQFLIQYYNGEERAKGNILERFSAQQFPDLHSELNLSSLELGDSALYFCASSVGGGGDNEQFFGPGTRLTVL.

The chain combines TRBV9 with TRBJ1-2, with 7 positions matching TRBD1. From germline, CDR1 is SGDLS and CDR2 YYNGEE. V shed 0 bases, J shed 6 bases, and the junction held 11 bases outside the gene matches. The CDR3 covers 16 residues. In DNA, the CDR3 is TGTGCCAGCAGCGTAGCTACGGAGGGGGCGCCGGATGGCTACACCTTC. Amino acids: CASSVATEGAPDGYTF.

V gene TRBV7-9 combines with J gene TRBJ1-1; tentatively, D is TRBD1 (6 bases). V lost 6 bases, J lost 0 bases, and 11 bases lay in between. CDR1 and CDR2 (germline): SEHNR, FQNEAQ (reference sequence). This CDR3 has 14 amino acids. CDR3 bases: TGTGCCAGCAGGAGGGAGGGGGTGAACACTGAAGCTTTCTTT. As protein: CASRREGVNTEAFF.

V is TRBV27 and J is TRBJ2-7, with 12 positions matching TRBD2. This CDR3 is 18 amino acids long. Germline V gene sequence: CDR1 MNHEY, CDR2 SMNVEV (reference sequence). V lost 0 bases, J lost 0 bases, and 6 bases stayed unmatched. DNA of the CDR3: TGTGCCAGCAGTTTATCCCCCCTAGCGGGAGGGCCCTCCTACGAGCAGTACTTC. It yields the protein CASSLSPLAGGPSYEQYF.

J is TRBJ2-7 and V is TRBV5-1; 11 bases match TRBD1. Trimming removed 7 bases from V and 3 bases from J; junction bases left unmatched: 6. CDR1 SGHRS and CDR2 YFSETQ come from the germline V gene. This CDR3 region has 14 residues. This CDR3 is CASRPGTGGYEQYF. CDR3 nucleotides: TGCGCCAGCCGCCCAGGGACAGGGGGCTACGAGCAGTACTTC.

The CDR3 coding sequence is TGTGCCAGCAGCCAAGGGCAGGACACAGATACGCAGTATTTT. Amino acid sequence: CASSQGQDTDTQYF. V and J are TRBV4-2 and TRBJ2-3, with no clear D. The CDR3 extends over 14 amino acids. The germline V gene encodes CDR1 LGHNA and CDR2 YNFKEQ. With 1 base removed from V and 2 bases from J, the gap between germline ends came to 7 bases.

As regards this clone: The junction departs from the called germline gene at one end, perhaps through a read error. The V gene is TRBV7-9, the J gene TRBJ2-2; TRBD2 aligns across 12 bases. The CDR3 is 16 residues long. Germline lookup yields CDR1 SEHNR and CDR2 FQNEAQ (reference sequence). The CDR3 DNA sequence: TGTTCCAGCAGCCCTCGACTAGCGGGGGACACCGGGGAGCTGTTTTTT. This encodes CSSSPRLAGDTGELFF. Complete variable domain (other parts from reference TRBV7-9 and TRBJ2-2): DTGVSQNPRHKITKRGQNVTFRCDPISEHNRLYWYRQTLGQGPEFLTYFQNEAQLEKSRLLSDRFSAERPKGSFSTLEIQRTEQGDSAMYLCSSSPRLAGDTGELFFGEGSRLTVL.

The sample holds one count of this clone. J is TRBJ2-7 and V is TRBV2; 10 nucleotides line up with TRBD2. J lost 8 bases, V lost 3 bases, and 7 bases had no gene match. The CDR3 contains 14 residues. In germline, CDR1 is SNHLY, CDR2 FYNNEI. The CDR3: CASSDWLAGAKQYF. CDR3 DNA sequence: TGTGCCAGCAGTGATTGGCTAGCGGGAGCGAAGCAGTACTTC.

The rearrangement uses TRBV6-5 and TRBJ1-2; TRBD1 might be the D (5 bases). Trimming removed 2 bases at V and 3 bases at J, with 13 bases between. CDR1 and CDR2 (germline): MNHEY, SVGAGI. The CDR3 has 15 amino acids. The CDR3 DNA is TGTGCCAGCAGTTACGCGCGTGACAGCCACTATGGCTACACCTTC. Residues: CASSYARDSHYGYTF.

The rearrangement joins TRBV6-6 to TRBJ1-2; D gene ambiguous. Germline CDR1 is MNHNY and CDR2 is SVGAGI (reference sequence). The CDR3 contains 13 residues. V was cut by 5 bases and J by 0 bases, with 7 bases left in between. DNA of the CDR3: TGTGCCAGCAGTCCGTCAGCTAACTATGGCTACACCTTC. It codes for CASSPSANYGYTF.

The genes are TRBV7-9 and TRBJ1-4, with D perhaps matching TRBD1 (5 bases). The CDR3 contains 13 residues. Germline CDR1 is SEHNR and CDR2 is FQNEAQ (reference sequence). V dropped 5 bases and J dropped 5 bases, with 9 bases sitting between them. The CDR3 nucleotides are TGTGCCAGCAGCATGGACACGAATGAAAAACTGTTTTTT. Translation gives CASSMDTNEKLFF.

In its sample, this clone was seen once. The chain is built from TRBV5-4 and TRBJ1-1; 11 bases map to TRBD1. The CDR3 has 17 residues. The V segment lost 1 base and the J segment 7 bases; nucleotides outside the gene matches: 12. CDR1 and CDR2 (germline): SGHNT, YYREEE (reference sequence). This CDR3 is CASSLNRGQGVLVEAFF. Here the CDR3 DNA reads TGTGCCAGCAGCTTGAACCGGGGACAGGGGGTTCTGGTTGAAGCTTTCTTT.

This clone was picked up a small number of times. The chain recombines TRBV4-2 with TRBJ1-2, with 8 nucleotides matching TRBD1. After removal of 0 bases from V and 0 bases from J, the junction contained 9 bases not matched to a gene. CDR1 is LGHNA, CDR2 YNFKEQ, per germline. The CDR3 is 18 amino acids. The CDR3 DNA reads as TGTGCCAGCAGCCAAGATGCAGGGGGCTTGAGATCTAACTATGGCTACACCTTC. This codes for CASSQDAGGLRSNYGYTF.

This clone was seen just once. The chain has TRBV28 and TRBJ1-1, with a weak D call TRBD1 (6 bases). Per germline, CDR1 MDHEN and CDR2 SYDVKM. The CDR3 covers 15 residues. Trimming took 6 bases from V and 4 from J, leaving 18 bases between them. DNA of the CDR3: TGTGCCAGCAGCAAAACAGGGAATAAGGGCACTGAAGCTTTCTTT. Translating gives CASSKTGNKGTEAFF.

This sequence joins TRBV13 and TRBJ2-2; weak D call: TRBD1 (5 bases). V lost 5 bases to trimming and J lost 4 bases, with 11 bases between them. Germline assignment: CDR1 PRHDT and CDR2 FYEKMQ (reference sequence). The length of the CDR3 is 14 residues. In DNA form, the CDR3 reads TGTGCCAGCAGCCCGTGGGGCGGCACCGGGGAGCTGTTTTTT. It encodes CASSPWGGTGELFF. The complete variable domain, with remaining parts taken from reference TRBV13 and TRBJ2-2, reads AAGVIQSPRHLIKEKRETATLKCYPIPRHDTVYWYQQGPGQDPQFLISFYEKMQSDKGSIPDRFSAQQFSDYHSELNMSSLELGDSALYFCASSPWGGTGELFFGEGSRLTVL.

In this sample, this clone turned up a few times. This chain joins TRBV5-1 and TRBJ1-4; 9 positions agree with TRBD1. With 4 bases clipped from V and 5 bases from J, the junction kept 0 bases outside the gene matches. This CDR3 is 13 amino acids long. In germline, CDR1 is SGHRS, CDR2 YFSETQ. The CDR3 DNA follows: TGCGCCAGCAGCGGGACAGGGAATGAAAAACTGTTTTTT. It encodes CASSGTGNEKLFF.

The chain couples TRBV7-9 to TRBJ1-2; 10 bases align to TRBD1. The CDR3 is 15 residues long. The germline gives CDR1 SEHNR, CDR2 FQNEAQ (reference sequence). J gave up 3 bases and V 6 bases, and 7 bases lay outside the gene matches. In DNA, the CDR3 is TGTGCCAGCAGTCCCGGACAGGGGGGACACTATGGCTACACCTTC. It codes for CASSPGQGGHYGYTF.

The rearrangement uses TRBV5-1 and TRBJ2-3, with D perhaps matching TRBD2 (6 bases). Trimming took 7 bases from V and 6 from J, leaving 15 bases between them. This CDR3 contains 13 residues. Germline assignment: CDR1 SGHRS and CDR2 YFSETQ. CDR3 DNA: TGCGCCAGCGGCCCGTTAGCGGATGATACGCAGTATTTT. Its translation: CASGPLADDTQYF.

V is TRBV6-5 and J is TRBJ1-5; D perhaps matches TRBD1 (5 bases). CDR3 length equals 15 residues. The V end lost 5 bases, the J end lost 2 bases, and 13 bases lay between the germline ends. Germline assignment: CDR1 MNHEY and CDR2 SVGAGI. The CDR3 spells CASSNQGVGNQPQHF. CDR3 coding DNA: TGTGCCAGCAGTAATCAGGGTGTGGGCAATCAGCCCCAGCATTTT.

This CDR3 is CASSTGTSLNIQYF. CDR3 DNA sequence: TGTGCCAGCAGTACGGGGACTAGCTTGAACATTCAGTACTTC. The chain links TRBV6-5 to TRBJ2-4; TRBD2 agrees at 9 bases. Germline V gene data show CDR1 as MNHEY and CDR2 as SVGAGI. CDR3 size: 14 residues. The V and J ends lost 5 bases and 7 bases, in that order; junction bases with no gene match: 6.

This clone was observed a single time. The V call is TRBV25-1, the J call TRBJ2-7, with 11 bases matching TRBD2. The V gene end was trimmed by 3 bases and the J gene end by 7 bases; junction bases not matched to a gene: 5. There are 14 residues in the CDR3. The germline V gene has CDR1 MGHDK and CDR2 SYGVNS. The CDR3 is CASSDSGRAGEQYF. The CDR3 DNA sequence: TGTGCCAGCAGTGATAGCGGGAGGGCCGGGGAGCAGTACTTC.

The chain carries TRBV28 and TRBJ1-3; TRBD1 might be the D (6 bases). With 6 bases removed from V and 1 base from J, the gap between germline ends came to 19 bases. The CDR3 has 17 residues. The V gene's germline CDR1 is MDHEN and CDR2 SYDVKM. Here the CDR3 reads CASRTAGGGISGNTIYF. DNA of the CDR3: TGTGCCAGCAGGACTGCTGGGGGCGGAATATCTGGAAACACCATATATTTT.

The gene calls are TRBV18 and TRBJ1-5; D may be TRBD1 (6 bases). The CDR3 runs 15 residues. Germline lookup yields CDR1 KGHSH and CDR2 LQKENI. Trimming took off 2 bases at V and 6 bases at J, with 14 bases between the two ends. The CDR3: CASSPNLRGAQPQHF. Here the CDR3 DNA reads TGTGCCAGCTCACCAAATCTCAGGGGTGCTCAGCCCCAGCATTTT.